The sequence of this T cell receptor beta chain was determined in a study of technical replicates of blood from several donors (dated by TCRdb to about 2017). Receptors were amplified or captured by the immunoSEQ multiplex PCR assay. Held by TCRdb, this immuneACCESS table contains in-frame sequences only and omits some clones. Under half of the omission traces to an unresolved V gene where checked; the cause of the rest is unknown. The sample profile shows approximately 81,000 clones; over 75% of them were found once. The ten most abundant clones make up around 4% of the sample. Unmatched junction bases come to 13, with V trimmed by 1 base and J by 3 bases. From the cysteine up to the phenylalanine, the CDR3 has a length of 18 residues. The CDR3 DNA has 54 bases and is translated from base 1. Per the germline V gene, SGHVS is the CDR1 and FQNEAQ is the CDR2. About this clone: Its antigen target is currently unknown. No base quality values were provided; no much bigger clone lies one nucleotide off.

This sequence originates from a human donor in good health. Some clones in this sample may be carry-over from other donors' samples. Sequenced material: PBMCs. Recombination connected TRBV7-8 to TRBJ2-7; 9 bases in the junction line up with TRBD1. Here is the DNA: TGTGCCAGCAGCTTAGAGGCTTCCGACAGGGGGTTTTTCTACGAGCAGTACTTC. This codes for CASSLEASDRGFFYEQYF.